The 4 T cell receptor beta chains reported below all come from one sample, sequenced in a study of T cells after posttransplantation cyclophosphamide. The naive gate required viable CD3+CD4+ or CD3+CD8+ cells with CCR7+CD45RA+CD45RO-CD95-CD27+CD28+ phenotype. TCRdb's table, derived via immunoSEQ multiplex PCR, lists solely in-frame clones and lacks some. Among more than 30,000 clones listed, approximately 90% were seen once. Sequencing was carried out using naive CD4+ T cells sorted from PBMCs. Source of these receptors: a woman aged 60-75 years in good health, CMV-negative, and a related stem cell transplant donor.

This clone was counted a single time. The gene calls are TRBV30 and TRBJ2-1; D unresolved. V shed 0 bases and J shed 13 bases, with 10 bases lying between them. CDR1 and CDR2 (germline): GTSNPN, SVGIG (reference sequence). CDR3 length equals 11 residues. The CDR3 nucleotides read TGTGCCTGGAGTGTTCCCACAGCTCAGTTCTTC. Its translation: CAWSVPTAQFF.

Here the CDR3 reads CASRRTGLNEQFF. The CDR3 nucleotides read TGTGCCAGCAGAAGGACAGGGTTGAATGAGCAGTTCTTC. The chain employs TRBV28 and TRBJ2-1; 8 bases match TRBD1. Germline V gene sequence: CDR1 MDHEN, CDR2 SYDVKM. CDR3 length: 13 amino acids. J was trimmed by 7 bases and V by 6 bases; bases with no gene match: 5.

The chain has TRBV6-6 and TRBJ2-2; 7 bases are a match to TRBD1. The CDR3 length is 14 residues. V trimming: 2 bases; J trimming: 6 bases; junction bases outside the gene matches: 3. CDR1 is MNHNY, CDR2 SVGAGI, per germline (reference sequence). CDR3 nucleotides: TGTGCCAGCAGTTACAGACAGGGAGCCGGGGAGCTGTTTTTT. It codes for CASSYRQGAGELFF.

The DNA for the CDR3 is TGTGCCAGCAGCCGTTTAGGGACTTCGCAAGAGACCCAGTACTTC. This codes for CASSRLGTSQETQYF. This chain uses TRBV7-2 with TRBJ2-5; weak D call: TRBD2 (6 bases). Germline CDR1 SGHTA, CDR2 FQGNSA. The V and J ends lost 5 bases and 2 bases respectively, with 15 bases between them. The CDR3 extends over 15 amino acids. Combining the CDR3 with reference TRBV7-2 and TRBJ2-5 gives the whole variable domain GAGVSQSPSNKVTEKGKDVELRCDPISGHTALYWYRQSLGQGLEFLIYFQGNSAPDKSGLPSDRFSAERTGGSVSTLTIQRTQQEDSAVYLCASSRLGTSQETQYFGPGTRLLVL.